A selection of T cell receptor beta chains follows, all from one sample in a study of blood T cells in healthy people across ages. A single record per CDR3 protein comes from TCRdb applying MiXCR to the 5' RACE reads. The sample carries approximately 960,000 distinct CDR3 sequences, 25% to 30% recorded once. These records were also assigned to another study, of T cells of mothers and their children.

Source material: blood. The receptor source for this set is a woman aged 40-49 years in good health. Both conserved end residues are part of each CDR3. D genes are given only for firm matches. Part of the rows lack a size; the others show once, few, many or a class for expanded clones.

TRBJ1-2	.	TRBV12-3/TRBV12-4	.	CASGRGTLDYGYTF	TGTGCCAGTGGGCGAGGAACTTTGGACTATGGCTACACCTTC
TRBJ2-5	TRBD1	TRBV11-2	.	CASSLGQGDERYF	TGTGCCAGCAGCTTGGGACAGGGCGACGAGCGGTACTTC
TRBJ1-1	.	TRBV20-1	.	CSASGGRTMNTEAFF	TGCAGTGCTAGCGGGGGGAGGACCATGAACACTGAAGCTTTCTTT
TRBJ2-5	.	TRBV4-2	few	CASSQEARRTIKETQYF	TGTGCCAGCAGCCAAGAGGCCAGGAGGACGATAAAAGAGACCCAGTACTTC
TRBJ1-2	TRBD1	TRBV5-5	many	CASSPDRGLFGYTF	TGTGCCAGCAGTCCGGACAGGGGGCTTTTTGGCTACACCTTC
TRBJ2-5	.	TRBV4-3	once	CASSQSVARQETQYF	TGCGCCAGCAGCCAATCGGTAGCGAGGCAAGAGACCCAGTACTTC
TRBJ2-1	.	TRBV7-2	.	CASSPPPVDEQFF	TGTGCCAGCAGCCCCCCCCCGGTCGATGAGCAGTTCTTC
TRBJ1-2	TRBD1	TRBV20-1	.	CSARVRGSGGYTF	TGCAGTGCTAGGGTCAGGGGGTCGGGTGGCTACACCTTC
TRBJ2-5	.	TRBV5-6	few	CASSLLQLQETQYF	TGTGCCAGCAGCTTGCTTCAGCTCCAAGAGACCCAGTACTTC
TRBJ1-5	.	TRBV6-4	.	CAGSVGAREDQPQHF	TGTGCCGGCAGTGTTGGGGCGCGCGAAGATCAGCCCCAGCATTTT
TRBJ2-5	.	TRBV24-1	few	CATSDLAAGEGETQYF	TGTGCCACCAGTGATTTGGCGGCAGGGGAGGGAGAGACCCAGTACTTC